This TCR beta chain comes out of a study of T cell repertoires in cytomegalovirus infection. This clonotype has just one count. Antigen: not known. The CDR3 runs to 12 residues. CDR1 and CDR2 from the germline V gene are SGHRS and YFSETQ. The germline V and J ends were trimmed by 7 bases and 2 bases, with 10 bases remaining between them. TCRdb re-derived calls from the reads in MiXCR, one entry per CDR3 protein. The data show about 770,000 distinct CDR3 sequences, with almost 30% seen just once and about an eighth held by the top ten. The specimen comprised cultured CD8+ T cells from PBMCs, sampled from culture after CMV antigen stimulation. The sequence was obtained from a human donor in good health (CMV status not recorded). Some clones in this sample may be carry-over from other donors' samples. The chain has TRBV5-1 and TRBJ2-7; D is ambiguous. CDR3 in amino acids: CASAGNTYEQYF. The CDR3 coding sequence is TGCGCCAGCGCAGGAAATACCTACGAGCAGTACTTC.